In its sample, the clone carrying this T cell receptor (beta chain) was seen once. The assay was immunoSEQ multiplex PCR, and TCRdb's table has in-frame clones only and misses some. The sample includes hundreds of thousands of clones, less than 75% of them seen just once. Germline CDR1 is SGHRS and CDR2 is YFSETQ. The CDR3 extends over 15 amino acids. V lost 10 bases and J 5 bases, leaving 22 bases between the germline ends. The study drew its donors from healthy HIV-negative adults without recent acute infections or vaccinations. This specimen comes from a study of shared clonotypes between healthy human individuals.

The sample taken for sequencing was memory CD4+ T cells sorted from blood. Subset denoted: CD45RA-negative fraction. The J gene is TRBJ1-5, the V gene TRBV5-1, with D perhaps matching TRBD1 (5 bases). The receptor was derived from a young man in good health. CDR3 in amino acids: CAREAKGSRDQPQHF. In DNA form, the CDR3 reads TGCGCCCGCGAGGCCAAGGGGAGTCGTGATCAGCCCCAGCATTTT.